The present TCR beta chain was sequenced within a study of T cell responses to AZD1222 COVID-19 vaccine. Looking at the study overall: Both about-4-week and about-12-week second-dose recipients were combined. Study results and limitations: The breadth and depth of Spike-specific TCRs increased once two AZD1222 doses had been given. Spike was spanned by vaccine-associated CD4 TCRs, with dominance at 160-218 and 743-854.

This table comes from immunoSEQ multiplex PCR, and its TCRdb copy is limited to in-frame clones, with some not included. The table shows 110,000 to 150,000 clones, with about 86% occurring only once. Concerning this clone: Its target is not known.

The V gene's germline CDR1 is KGHSH and CDR2 LQKENI. The CDR3 is 16 residues long. V lost 2 bases, J lost 4 bases, and 8 bases stayed unmatched. The material was peripheral blood, obtained on day 0 of AZD1222 vaccination. The receptor comes from an adult in good health. V usage is TRBV18 and J usage is TRBJ1-5, with 7 bases lining up with TRBD1. CDR3 DNA: TGTGCCAGCTCACCATCGAACAAGGGGGCTAATCAGCCCCAGCATTTT. This gives the protein CASSPSNKGANQPQHF.